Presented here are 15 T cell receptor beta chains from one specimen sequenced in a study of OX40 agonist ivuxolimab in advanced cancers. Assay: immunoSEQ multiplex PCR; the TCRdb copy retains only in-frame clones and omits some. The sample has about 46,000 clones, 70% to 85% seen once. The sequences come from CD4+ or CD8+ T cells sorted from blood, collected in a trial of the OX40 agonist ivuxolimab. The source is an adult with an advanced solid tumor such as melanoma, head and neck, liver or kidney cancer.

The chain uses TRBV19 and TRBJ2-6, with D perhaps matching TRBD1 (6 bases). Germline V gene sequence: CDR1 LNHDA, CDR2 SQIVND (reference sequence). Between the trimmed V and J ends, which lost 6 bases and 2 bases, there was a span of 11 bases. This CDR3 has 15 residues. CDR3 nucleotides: TGTGCCAGTAGCAGGGACATTGCTGGGGCCAACGTCCTGACTTTC. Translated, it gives CASSRDIAGANVLTF.

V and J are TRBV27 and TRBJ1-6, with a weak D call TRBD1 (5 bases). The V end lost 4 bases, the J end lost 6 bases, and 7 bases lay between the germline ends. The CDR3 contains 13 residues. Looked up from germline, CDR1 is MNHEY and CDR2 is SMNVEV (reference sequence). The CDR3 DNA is TGTGCCAGCAGTTCGGGGCTTAATTCACCCCTCCACTTT. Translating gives CASSSGLNSPLHF.

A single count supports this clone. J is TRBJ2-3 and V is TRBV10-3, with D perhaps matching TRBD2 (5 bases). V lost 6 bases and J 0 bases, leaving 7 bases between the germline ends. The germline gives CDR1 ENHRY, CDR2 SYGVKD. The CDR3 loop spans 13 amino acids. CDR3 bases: TGTGCCATCAGAGCGGACAGCACAGATACGCAGTATTTT. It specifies CAIRADSTDTQYF.

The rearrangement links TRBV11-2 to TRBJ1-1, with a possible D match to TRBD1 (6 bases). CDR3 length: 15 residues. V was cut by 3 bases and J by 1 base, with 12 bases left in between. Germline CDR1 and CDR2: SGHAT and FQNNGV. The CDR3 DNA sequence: TGTGCCAGCAGCTTCCAACAGGGACGGAACACTGAAGCTTTCTTT. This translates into CASSFQQGRNTEAFF.

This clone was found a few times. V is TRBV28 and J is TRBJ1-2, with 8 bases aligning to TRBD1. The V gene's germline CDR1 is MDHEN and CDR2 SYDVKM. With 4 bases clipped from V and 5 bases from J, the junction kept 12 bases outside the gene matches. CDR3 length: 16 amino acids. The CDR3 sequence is CASSSGTGGAIYGYTF. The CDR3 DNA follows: TGTGCCAGCAGTTCGGGAACAGGGGGTGCGATTTATGGCTACACCTTC.

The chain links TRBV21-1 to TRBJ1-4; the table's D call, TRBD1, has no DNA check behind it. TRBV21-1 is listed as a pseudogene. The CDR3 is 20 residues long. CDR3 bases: TGTGCCAGCAGCAAAGTTTATAGGACAGGTCGACCTCCAACTAATGAAAAACTGTTTTTT. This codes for CASSKVYRTGRPPTNEKLFF.

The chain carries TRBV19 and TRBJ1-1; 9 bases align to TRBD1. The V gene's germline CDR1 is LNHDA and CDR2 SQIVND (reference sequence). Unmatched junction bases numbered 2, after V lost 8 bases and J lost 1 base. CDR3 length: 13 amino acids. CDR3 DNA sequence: TGTGCCAGTCAGACAGGGGGGAACACTGAAGCTTTCTTT. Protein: CASQTGGNTEAFF.

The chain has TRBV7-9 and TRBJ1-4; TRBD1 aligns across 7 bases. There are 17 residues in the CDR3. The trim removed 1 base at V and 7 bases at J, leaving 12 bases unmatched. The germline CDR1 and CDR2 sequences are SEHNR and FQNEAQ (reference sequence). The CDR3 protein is CASSLGLAPGGGEKLFF. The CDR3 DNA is TGTGCCAGCAGCTTAGGATTGGCCCCAGGGGGAGGTGAAAAACTGTTTTTT.

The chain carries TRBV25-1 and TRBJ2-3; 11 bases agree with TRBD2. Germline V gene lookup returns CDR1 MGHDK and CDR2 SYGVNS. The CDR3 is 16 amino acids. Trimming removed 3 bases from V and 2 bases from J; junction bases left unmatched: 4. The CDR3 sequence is CASSDPLAGATDTQYF. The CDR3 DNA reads TGTGCCAGCAGTGATCCACTAGCGGGGGCCACAGATACGCAGTATTTT. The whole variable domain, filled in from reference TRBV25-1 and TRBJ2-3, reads EADIYQTPRYLVIGTGKKITLECSQTMGHDKMYWYQQDPGMELHLIHYSYGVNSTEKGDLSSESTVSRIRTEHFPLTLESARPSHTSQYLCASSDPLAGATDTQYFGPGTRLTVL.

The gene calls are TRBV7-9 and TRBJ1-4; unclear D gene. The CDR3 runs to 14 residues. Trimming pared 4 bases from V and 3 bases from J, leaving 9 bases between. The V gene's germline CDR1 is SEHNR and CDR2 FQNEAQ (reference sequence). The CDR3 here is CASSYLHANEKLFF. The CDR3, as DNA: TGTGCCAGCAGCTACCTTCATGCTAATGAAAAACTGTTTTTT.

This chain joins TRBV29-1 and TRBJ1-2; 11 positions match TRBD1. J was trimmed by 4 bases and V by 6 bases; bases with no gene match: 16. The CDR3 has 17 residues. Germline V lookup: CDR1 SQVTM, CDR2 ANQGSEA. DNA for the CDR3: TGCAGCGTAGACGGTGCGGACAGGGGGCTTTCGGTCTATGGCTACACCTTC. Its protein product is CSVDGADRGLSVYGYTF.

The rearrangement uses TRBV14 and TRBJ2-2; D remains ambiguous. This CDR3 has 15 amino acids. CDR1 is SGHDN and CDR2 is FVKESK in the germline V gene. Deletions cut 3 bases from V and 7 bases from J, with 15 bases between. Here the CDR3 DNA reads TGTGCCAGCAGCCAGAAGAGAGTCGGCGGCGGGGAGCTGTTTTTT. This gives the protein CASSQKRVGGGELFF. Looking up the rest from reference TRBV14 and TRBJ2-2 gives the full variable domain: EAGVTQFPSHSVIEKGQTVTLRCDPISGHDNLYWYRRVMGKEIKFLLHFVKESKQDESGMPNNRFLAERTGGTYSTLKVQPAELEDSGVYFCASSQKRVGGGELFFGEGSRLTVL.

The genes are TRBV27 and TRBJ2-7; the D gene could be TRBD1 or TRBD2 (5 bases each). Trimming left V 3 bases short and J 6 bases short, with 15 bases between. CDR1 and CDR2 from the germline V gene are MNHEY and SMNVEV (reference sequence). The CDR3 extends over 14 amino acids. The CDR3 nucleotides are TGTGCCAGCAGTTTTGTTGGGGGAACGAGCGAGCAGTACTTC. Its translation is CASSFVGGTSEQYF.

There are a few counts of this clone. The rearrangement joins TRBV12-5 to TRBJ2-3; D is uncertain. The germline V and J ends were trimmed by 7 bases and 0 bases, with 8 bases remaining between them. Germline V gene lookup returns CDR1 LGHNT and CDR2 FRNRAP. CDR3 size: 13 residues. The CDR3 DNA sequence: TGTGCTAGTGTTCAACCTAGCACAGATACGCAGTATTTT. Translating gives CASVQPSTDTQYF.

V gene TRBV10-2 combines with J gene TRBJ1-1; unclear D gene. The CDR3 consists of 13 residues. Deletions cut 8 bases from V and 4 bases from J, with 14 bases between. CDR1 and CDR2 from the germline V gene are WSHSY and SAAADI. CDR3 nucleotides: TGCGCCAGCGGCCTCGGTAGGAGCACTGAAGCTTTCTTT. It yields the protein CASGLGRSTEAFF.